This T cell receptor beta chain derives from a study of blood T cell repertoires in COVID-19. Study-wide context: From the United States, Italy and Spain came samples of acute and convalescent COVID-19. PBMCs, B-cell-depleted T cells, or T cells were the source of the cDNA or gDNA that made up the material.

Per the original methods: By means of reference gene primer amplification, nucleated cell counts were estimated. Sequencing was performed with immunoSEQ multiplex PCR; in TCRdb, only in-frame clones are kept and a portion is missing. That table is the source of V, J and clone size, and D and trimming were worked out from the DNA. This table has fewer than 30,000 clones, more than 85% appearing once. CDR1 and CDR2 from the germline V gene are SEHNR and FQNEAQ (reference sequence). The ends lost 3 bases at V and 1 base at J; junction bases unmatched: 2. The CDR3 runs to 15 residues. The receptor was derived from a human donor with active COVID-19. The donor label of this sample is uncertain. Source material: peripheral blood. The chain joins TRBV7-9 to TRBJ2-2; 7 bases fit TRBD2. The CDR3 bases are TGTGCCAGCAGCTTTAGCGGGCGGAACACCGGGGAGCTGTTTTTT. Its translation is CASSFSGRNTGELFF.